Below, 2 T cell receptor beta chains from the same sample are listed, as sequenced in a study of shared clonotypes between healthy human individuals. Only in-frame clones appear in the TCRdb table, and some are missing; sequencing was by immunoSEQ multiplex PCR. Found here are about 1.5 million clones, 95% to 99% of them singletons; the top ten hold less than 0.55%. Sequenced input: naive CD4+ T cells sorted from blood. Documented subset: CD45RA+ positively selected. All receptors come from a young man in good health.

The J gene is TRBJ1-4, the V gene TRBV6-1, with a tentative D call TRBD1 (6 bases). The CDR3 totals 15 residues. V lost 4 bases and J lost 3, with 12 bases in between. Looked up from germline, CDR1 is MNHNS and CDR2 is SASEGT. The CDR3 spells CASSALGHSNEKLFF. The CDR3 DNA follows: TGTGCCAGCAGTGCCCTGGGACACTCTAATGAAAAACTGTTTTTT.

The J gene is TRBJ2-7, the V gene TRBV9; D remains unclear. Deletions cut 2 bases from V and 3 bases from J, with 3 bases between. Germline lookup yields CDR1 SGDLS and CDR2 YYNGEE. The CDR3 consists of 11 residues. The CDR3 region has the DNA TGTGCCAGCAGCGTCATCTACGAGCAGTACTTC. It is translated as CASSVIYEQYF.